The sequence of this T cell receptor (beta chain) was determined in a study of T cell changes during pregnancy in multiple sclerosis. Sequencing was performed with immunoSEQ multiplex PCR; in TCRdb, only in-frame clones are kept and a portion is missing. The sample lists approximately 100,000 clones; approximately 92% were seen once. Germline loops: CDR1 SGHVS, CDR2 FNYEAQ. J lost 5 bases, V lost 3 bases, and 9 bases had no gene match. The CDR3 covers 15 residues. This clone was recorded once. Here the sequenced sample was peripheral blood, taken in the second trimester of pregnancy. The source of this sequence is a female donor with multiple sclerosis, enrolled in a pregnancy study. V and J are TRBV7-6 and TRBJ2-5; the match to TRBD1 covers 7 bases. The CDR3 DNA reads as TGTGCCAGCAGCTTTGACAGGGCTGCGTCGGAGACCCAGTACTTC. This translates into CASSFDRAASETQYF.